The rows below give T cell receptor beta chains drawn from one sample of a study of post-analysis software for immune sequencing data. TCRdb reprocessed the PCR reads via MiXCR and lists one record per CDR3 protein. Of roughly 730,000 distinct CDR3 sequences listed, 25% to 30% are singletons. Material: blood. These receptors all stem from a girl aged 5 to 17 with multiple sclerosis. The CDR3 runs from the conserved cysteine through the conserved F or W. Fields, in order: J gene, clone size, D gene, V gene, CDR3 DNA, CDR3 protein. D genes are given only for firm matches. The size of a clone is reported for some rows only, either as once, few or many, or as a class for expanded clones.

j_gene: TRBJ2-5
abundance: -
d_gene: -
v_gene: TRBV7-2
CDR3nt: TGTGCCAGCAGCTTCCGGGAGACCCGGTACTTC
CDR3aa: CASSFRETRYF

j_gene: TRBJ1-2
abundance: few
d_gene: TRBD1
v_gene: TRBV15
CDR3nt: TGTGCCACCAGCAGATCCGGGACAGGGGGGGGTAATGGCTACACCTTC
CDR3aa: CATSRSGTGGGNGYTF

j_gene: TRBJ1-2
abundance: few
d_gene: -
v_gene: TRBV9
CDR3nt: TGTGCCAGCAGCGTAGCAGGGACCTCTGATGGCTACACCTTC
CDR3aa: CASSVAGTSDGYTF

j_gene: TRBJ2-1
abundance: few
d_gene: TRBD2
v_gene: TRBV20-1
CDR3nt: TGCAGTGCTAGAGATCTTTCGGCGGGAGTAGTGTATGAGCAGTTCTTC
CDR3aa: CSARDLSAGVVYEQFF

j_gene: TRBJ2-1
abundance: few
d_gene: TRBD1
v_gene: TRBV24-1
CDR3nt: TGTGCCACCAGTGAGTCGACAGGGACCTACAATGAGCAGTTCTTC
CDR3aa: CATSESTGTYNEQFF

j_gene: TRBJ2-3
abundance: once
d_gene: TRBD1
v_gene: TRBV5-1
CDR3nt: TGCGCCAGCAGCCTACGGACAGGGGGCAGTTCAGATACGCAGTATTTT
CDR3aa: CASSLRTGGSSDTQYF

j_gene: TRBJ1-5
abundance: -
d_gene: -
v_gene: TRBV4-2
CDR3nt: TGTGCCAGCAGCCAGCGACAGAATCAGCCCCAGCATTTT
CDR3aa: CASSQRQNQPQHF

j_gene: TRBJ1-2
abundance: -
d_gene: TRBD1
v_gene: TRBV5-1
CDR3nt: TGCGCCAGCAGCACCTCCGGGACAGGGGTGGAAGGCTACACCTTC
CDR3aa: CASSTSGTGVEGYTF

j_gene: TRBJ2-5
abundance: few
d_gene: TRBD1
v_gene: TRBV10-3
CDR3nt: TGTGCCATCAGTGGGACCGGGACAGGGGGCCTCGAGACCCAGTACTTC
CDR3aa: CAISGTGTGGLETQYF

j_gene: TRBJ2-4
abundance: few
d_gene: -
v_gene: TRBV7-2
CDR3nt: TGTGCCAGCAGCTTATCGGATGGCAACATTCAGTACTTC
CDR3aa: CASSLSDGNIQYF

j_gene: TRBJ2-1
abundance: -
d_gene: TRBD2
v_gene: TRBV20-1
CDR3nt: TGCAGTGCTAGAGGTCACAGCGGGAGGGTATCGGATGAGCAGTTCTTC
CDR3aa: CSARGHSGRVSDEQFF

j_gene: TRBJ2-5
abundance: -
d_gene: TRBD2
v_gene: TRBV7-2
CDR3nt: TGTGCCAGCATCCAACGACTAGCGGGAGGGGGGGAGGCCCAGTACTTC
CDR3aa: CASIQRLAGGGEAQYF

j_gene: TRBJ2-4
abundance: many
d_gene: -
v_gene: TRBV29-1
CDR3nt: TGCAGCGTTGAACGTGGCGGGGATAACATTCAGTACTTC
CDR3aa: CSVERGGDNIQYF

j_gene: TRBJ2-5
abundance: few
d_gene: TRBD1
v_gene: TRBV3-1
CDR3nt: TGTGCCAGCAGCCAAGAGGGACAGTGGGGAGAGACCCAGTACTTC
CDR3aa: CASSQEGQWGETQYF

j_gene: TRBJ2-1
abundance: -
d_gene: TRBD2
v_gene: TRBV29-1
CDR3nt: TGCAGCGTTGACGGGACTAGCGGGAGGGTCAATGAGCAGTTCTTC
CDR3aa: CSVDGTSGRVNEQFF

j_gene: TRBJ2-2
abundance: -
d_gene: TRBD2
v_gene: TRBV9
CDR3nt: TGTGCCAGCAGCGCTCGGACTAGCGGAACCGGGGAGCTGTTTTTT
CDR3aa: CASSARTSGTGELFF

j_gene: TRBJ2-3
abundance: -
d_gene: TRBD2
v_gene: TRBV12-3/TRBV12-4
CDR3nt: TGTGCCAGCAGTTGGCGTAGCGGGAGCACAGATGCGCAGTATTTT
CDR3aa: CASSWRSGSTDAQYF

j_gene: TRBJ2-4
abundance: -
d_gene: TRBD1
v_gene: TRBV20-1
CDR3nt: TGCAGTGCCGCTCTTCAGGGGGAAAACATTCAGTACTTC
CDR3aa: CSAALQGENIQYF

j_gene: TRBJ1-2
abundance: few
d_gene: TRBD1
v_gene: TRBV2
CDR3nt: TGTGCCAGCAATCCTGGGGGGACAGGCAAATATGGCTACACCTTC
CDR3aa: CASNPGGTGKYGYTF

j_gene: TRBJ2-6
abundance: few
d_gene: -
v_gene: TRBV6-6
CDR3nt: TGTGCCAGCAGAGATACAGGGAGTGGGGCCAACGTCCTGACTTTC
CDR3aa: CASRDTGSGANVLTF

j_gene: TRBJ1-2
abundance: few
d_gene: -
v_gene: TRBV9
CDR3nt: TGTGCCAGCAGCGACCTGGGGCAGGGCTTAAGCTATGGCTACACCTTC
CDR3aa: CASSDLGQGLSYGYTF

j_gene: TRBJ1-2
abundance: -
d_gene: -
v_gene: TRBV29-1
CDR3nt: TGCAGCGTTGAAGATCGAGGGGTCTCCATAGCTAACTATGGCTACACCTTC
CDR3aa: CSVEDRGVSIANYGYTF

j_gene: TRBJ1-6
abundance: -
d_gene: -
v_gene: TRBV5-1
CDR3nt: TGCGCCAGCAGCTCTTTTACGGATCCGGGGAATTCACCCCTCCACTTT
CDR3aa: CASSSFTDPGNSPLHF

j_gene: TRBJ2-1
abundance: -
d_gene: TRBD2
v_gene: TRBV2
CDR3nt: TGTGCCAGCAGTGTAGGTACTAGCGGTCACAATGAGCAGTTCTTC
CDR3aa: CASSVGTSGHNEQFF

j_gene: TRBJ2-7
abundance: -
d_gene: -
v_gene: TRBV4-1
CDR3nt: TGCGCCAGCAGCCAAACCGCCAGCTCCTACGAGCAGTACTTC
CDR3aa: CASSQTASSYEQYF

j_gene: TRBJ2-5
abundance: -
d_gene: TRBD1
v_gene: TRBV29-1
CDR3nt: TGCAGCGTCGATAAAGACAGGGTTGTTAGTTTCAGAGAGACCCAGTACTTC
CDR3aa: CSVDKDRVVSFRETQYF

j_gene: TRBJ2-7
abundance: -
d_gene: TRBD1
v_gene: TRBV27
CDR3nt: TGTGCCAGCAGTTCCGCGGGACAGGGGTCCTACGAGCAGTACTTC
CDR3aa: CASSSAGQGSYEQYF

j_gene: TRBJ2-6
abundance: -
d_gene: -
v_gene: TRBV6-1
CDR3nt: TGTGCCAGCCAGAGCTCTGGGGCCAACGTCCTGACTTTC
CDR3aa: CASQSSGANVLTF

j_gene: TRBJ2-7
abundance: many
d_gene: -
v_gene: TRBV5-5
CDR3nt: TGTGCCAGCAGCTTGACGCTTACCTACGAGCAGTACTTC
CDR3aa: CASSLTLTYEQYF

j_gene: TRBJ1-3
abundance: -
d_gene: -
v_gene: TRBV7-2
CDR3nt: TGTGCCAGCAGCTTAAGAGGGTTCTCTGGAAACACCATATATTTT
CDR3aa: CASSLRGFSGNTIYF

j_gene: TRBJ2-2
abundance: -
d_gene: -
v_gene: TRBV18
CDR3nt: TGTGCCAGCTCACAGACAGGATCGAACACCGGGGAGCTGTTTTTT
CDR3aa: CASSQTGSNTGELFF

j_gene: TRBJ2-1
abundance: few
d_gene: -
v_gene: TRBV3-1
CDR3nt: TGTGCCAGCAGCCAATCGCTGGGAACCTACAATGAGCAGTTCTTC
CDR3aa: CASSQSLGTYNEQFF

j_gene: TRBJ2-1
abundance: -
d_gene: TRBD2
v_gene: TRBV5-1
CDR3nt: TGCGCCAGCAGCGCCCGGGGAGCGGGAGGCGATGAGCAGTTCTTC
CDR3aa: CASSARGAGGDEQFF

j_gene: TRBJ2-5
abundance: -
d_gene: TRBD1
v_gene: TRBV6-6
CDR3nt: TGTGCCAGCAGGACGACAGGGGGGTTACAAGAGACCCAGTACTTC
CDR3aa: CASRTTGGLQETQYF

j_gene: TRBJ2-3
abundance: -
d_gene: TRBD2
v_gene: TRBV7-2
CDR3nt: TGTGCCAGCAGCTTAGAGGCGGGGGGGCAGTATTTT
CDR3aa: CASSLEAGGQYF

j_gene: TRBJ2-4
abundance: few
d_gene: -
v_gene: TRBV7-9
CDR3nt: TGTGCCAGCAGCTCCTCGTTTGGGGAAATCAAAGTGGATGACATTCAGTACTTC
CDR3aa: CASSSSFGEIKVDDIQYF

j_gene: TRBJ1-2
abundance: once
d_gene: TRBD1
v_gene: TRBV19
CDR3nt: TGTGCCAGTAGTAAGCCACAGGGGGATGGCTACACCTTC
CDR3aa: CASSKPQGDGYTF

j_gene: TRBJ2-3
abundance: -
d_gene: -
v_gene: TRBV7-2
CDR3nt: TGTGCCAGCAGCTTAGCGCAAGGGACAGATACGCAGTATTTT
CDR3aa: CASSLAQGTDTQYF